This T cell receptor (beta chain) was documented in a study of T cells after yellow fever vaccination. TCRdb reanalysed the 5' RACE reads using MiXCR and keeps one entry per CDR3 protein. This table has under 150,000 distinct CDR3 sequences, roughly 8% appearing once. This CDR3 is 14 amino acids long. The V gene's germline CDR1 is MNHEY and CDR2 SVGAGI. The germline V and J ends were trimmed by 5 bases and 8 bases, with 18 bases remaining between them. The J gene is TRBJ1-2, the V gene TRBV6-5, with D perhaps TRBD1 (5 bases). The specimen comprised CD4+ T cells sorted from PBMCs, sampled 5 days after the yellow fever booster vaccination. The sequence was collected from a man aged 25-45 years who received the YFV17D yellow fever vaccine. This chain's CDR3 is CASSHDSMGQGYTF. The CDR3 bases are TGTGCCAGCAGTCACGACAGTATGGGTCAGGGCTACACCTTC.